The 7 T cell receptor beta chains presented below share a single source sample, sequenced in a study of early T cells in non-severe SARS-CoV-2 infection. Each CDR3 protein gets one entry after TCRdb re-called the 5' RACE reads with MiXCR. The sample shows tens of thousands of distinct CDR3 sequences, around 12% of them seen only once. Sequences were obtained from whole blood. These receptors were obtained from an adult who was a healthcare worker with PCR-confirmed SARS-CoV-2 infection or an uninfected control (not recorded which).

This clonotype was seen repeatedly, ten times or more. The chain employs TRBV28 and TRBJ1-6; 11 nucleotides match TRBD1. CDR1 and CDR2 from the germline V gene are MDHEN and SYDVKM. J was trimmed by 6 bases and V by 8 bases; bases with no gene match: 12. The CDR3 contains 17 residues. The CDR3 nucleotides are TGTGCCAGCCTACCCTCCGGGGGGACAGGGGGTAATTCACCCCTCCACTTT. Its translation is CASLPSGGTGGNSPLHF.

Many counts were recorded for this clonotype. CDR3 nucleotide sequence: TGTGCCAGCAGTTTAAATTACAATGAGCAGTTCTTC. Protein sequence: CASSLNYNEQFF. The chain recombines TRBV28 with TRBJ2-1, with D hard to call. Germline loops: CDR1 MDHEN, CDR2 SYDVKM. V lost 2 bases and J lost 4, with 3 bases in between. The CDR3 loop spans 12 amino acids.

The chain uses TRBV7-2 and TRBJ2-1; D uncertain. Germline CDR1 is SGHTA and CDR2 is FQGNSA. The CDR3 spans 13 residues. With 3 bases removed from V and 2 bases from J, the gap between germline ends came to 5 bases. The CDR3 loop reads CASSLQAYNEQFF. The CDR3 bases are TGTGCCAGCAGCTTGCAGGCCTACAATGAGCAGTTCTTC.

The V call is TRBV28, the J call TRBJ2-5; 8 bases agree with TRBD1. This CDR3 contains 17 residues. CDR1 and CDR2 from the germline V gene are MDHEN and SYDVKM. V was clipped by 2 bases and J by 2 bases; unmatched bases: 10. The CDR3 region is CASSLRSYHRGQETQYF. The CDR3, as DNA: TGTGCCAGCAGTTTACGCAGTTACCACAGGGGGCAAGAGACCCAGTACTTC.

In its sample, this clonotype was seen a few times. The rearrangement joins TRBV28 to TRBJ2-1; D remains unclear. This CDR3 region has 11 residues. Looked up from germline, CDR1 is MDHEN and CDR2 is SYDVKM. Trimming removed 2 bases at V and 8 bases at J, with 4 bases between. The CDR3 here is CASSLRYEQFF. CDR3 bases: TGTGCCAGCAGTTTAAGGTATGAGCAGTTCTTC.

This clonotype was recorded at least ten times. The rearrangement joins TRBV25-1 to TRBJ2-7; D is perhaps TRBD2 (6 bases). Trimming cost V 5 bases and J 5 bases, with 22 bases left between them. This CDR3 is 16 amino acids long. From germline, CDR1 is MGHDK and CDR2 SYGVNS. This chain's CDR3 is CASSSLFGGGPNEQYF. CDR3 sequence (DNA): TGTGCCAGCAGTTCCCTATTCGGGGGAGGCCCCAACGAGCAGTACTTC.

This clonotype was detected many times. This chain joins TRBV7-6 and TRBJ2-1; 10 positions agree with TRBD2. Unmatched junction bases numbered 12, after V lost 3 bases and J lost 10 bases. This CDR3 is 16 amino acids long. From germline, CDR1 is SGHVS and CDR2 FNYEAQ. CDR3 residues: CASSFFEREGLREQFF. DNA for the CDR3: TGTGCCAGCAGCTTTTTCGAGCGGGAGGGCCTTCGGGAGCAGTTCTTC.